This TCR beta chain derives from a study of blood T cell repertoires in COVID-19. For the study at large: Acute-phase and convalescent COVID-19 samples originated in the United States, Italy and Spain.

V gave up 0 bases and J gave up 3 bases; unmatched junction bases: 3. The germline gives CDR1 SGHNT, CDR2 YYREEE (reference sequence). The CDR3 has 14 amino acids. The protocol was immunoSEQ multiplex PCR, while the TCRdb copy is restricted to in-frame clones and leaves out a portion. This sample has approximately 250,000 clones, with around 82% found just once. The V gene is TRBV5-4, the J gene TRBJ2-7; 7 bases match TRBD1. The clonotype was recovered from a human donor in a cohort sampled during active COVID-19. The sequenced material came from peripheral blood. The DNA of the CDR3 is TGTGCCAGCAGCTTGGGGGCAGGGGGCTACGAGCAGTACTTC. The encoded protein is CASSLGAGGYEQYF.